The next 32 T cell receptor beta chains were all read from a single sample in a study of cytomegalovirus exposure and HLA in healthy donors. The primer mix had 60 Vbeta and 13 Jbeta primers. Sequenced by immunoSEQ multiplex PCR; TCRdb stores in-frame clones only, minus some. The sample lists 80,000 or so clones, roughly 75% seen once, with more than 7% in the top ten. The sequenced material came from PBMCs. These receptors were collected from a woman between 40 and 55 years old in good health and CMV-seronegative.

The chain combines TRBV5-1 with TRBJ2-5; D may be TRBD1 (6 bases). The DNA end lines up better with TRBJ2-7; the J call may be wrong. Germline V gives CDR1 SGHRS, CDR2 YFSETQ. The CDR3 has 13 amino acids. DNA of the CDR3: TGCGCCAGCAGCTTGTTGGGGGCTGGCGAGCAGTACTTC. Its translation is CASSLLGAGEQYF.

Notes on this clone: In the same sample, other DNA sequences code for this CDR3. The chain joins TRBV27 to TRBJ2-7; 10 nucleotides align to TRBD2. The CDR3 totals 14 residues. The germline V gene has CDR1 MNHEY and CDR2 SMNVEV (reference sequence). V trimming: 3 bases; J trimming: 2 bases; junction bases outside the gene matches: 1. The CDR3 region has the DNA TGTGCCAGCAGTTTTAGCGGGGGGCCCTACGAGCAGTACTTC. It translates to CASSFSGGPYEQYF.

The genes are TRBV27 and TRBJ2-3; D is uncertain. Deletions cut 3 bases from V and 4 bases from J, with 11 bases between. The CDR3 sequence is 14 residues long. Germline CDR1 and CDR2: MNHEY and SMNVEV (reference sequence). The CDR3, as DNA: TGTGCCAGCAGTTTTTCTCTTCCGGCAGATACGCAGTATTTT. It encodes CASSFSLPADTQYF.

This clone appeared a single time. This chain joins TRBV15 and TRBJ2-3, with 11 positions matching TRBD2. CDR1 is LNHNV, CDR2 YYDKDF, per germline (reference sequence). This CDR3 is 15 amino acids long. J gave up 3 bases and V 2 bases, and 1 base lay outside the gene matches. CDR3 sequence: CATSRTSGRTDTQYF. In nucleotides, the CDR3 is TGTGCCACCAGCAGAACTAGCGGGAGAACAGATACGCAGTATTTT.

V and J are TRBV6-4 and TRBJ2-3; 8 positions match TRBD2. The CDR3 is made up of 14 amino acids. Germline V gene data show CDR1 as MRHNA and CDR2 as SNTAGT. J lost 2 bases, V lost 4 bases, and 2 bases had no gene match. The CDR3 DNA reads TGTGCCAGCAGTGCCGGGAGGGCCACAGATACGCAGTATTTT. It translates to CASSAGRATDTQYF.

There are a few counts of this clone. This rearrangement joins TRBV25-1 to TRBJ1-6; a possible D gene is TRBD1 (5 bases). Germline V gene lookup returns CDR1 MGHDK and CDR2 SYGVNS. This CDR3 has 13 residues. Deletions cut 2 bases from V and 10 bases from J, with 9 bases between. CDR3 region: CASSERGGSPLHF. The CDR3 bases are TGTGCCAGCAGTGAACGGGGGGGATCACCCCTCCACTTT.

V is TRBV2 and J is TRBJ2-6; D is perhaps TRBD1 (5 bases). CDR1 is SNHLY and CDR2 is FYNNEI in the germline V gene. V lost 1 base and J 4 bases, leaving 8 bases between the germline ends. This CDR3 is 15 amino acids long. The DNA for the CDR3 is TGTGCCAGCAGTGAAGGGACAACGGGGGCCAACGTCCTGACTTTC. It translates to CASSEGTTGANVLTF.

The chain carries TRBV13 and TRBJ2-1, with a weak D call TRBD2 (7 bases). CDR3 length: 15 amino acids. Trimming left V 4 bases short and J 12 bases short, with 22 bases between. Germline V gene lookup returns CDR1 PRHDT and CDR2 FYEKMQ (reference sequence). CDR3 sequence: CASSSLGGGGQPQFF. The CDR3 bases are TGTGCCAGCAGCTCCCTGGGGGGGGGTGGACAGCCGCAGTTCTTC.

The chain couples TRBV5-1 to TRBJ1-5; TRBD1 matches 7 bases. There are 13 residues in the CDR3. Losses at the gene ends were 4 bases for V and 4 bases for J; bases not matched to a gene: 2. Germline CDR1 reads SGHRS; CDR2 reads YFSETQ. In DNA, the CDR3 is TGCGCCAGCAGCAGGGGGCGAAATCAGCCCCAGCATTTT. Its translation is CASSRGRNQPQHF.

The chain carries TRBV2 and TRBJ2-3, with 13 bases identical to TRBD2. The trim removed 6 bases at V and 0 bases at J, leaving 9 bases unmatched. The CDR3 consists of 18 residues. Per germline, CDR1 SNHLY and CDR2 FYNNEI. The CDR3 DNA reads as TGTGCCAGCAGGGGAAGGACTAGCGGGGGAATTAGCACAGATACGCAGTATTTT. Its protein is CASRGRTSGGISTDTQYF.

The chain uses TRBV2 and TRBJ2-4; 8 nucleotides agree with TRBD1. The CDR3 length is 14 residues. Germline V lookup: CDR1 SNHLY, CDR2 FYNNEI. V lost 8 bases to trimming and J lost 5 bases; unmatched junction nucleotides: 8. The CDR3 loop reads CASEKDRGENIQYF. The CDR3 DNA follows: TGTGCCAGCGAGAAAGACAGGGGAGAAAACATTCAGTACTTC.

The V and J genes are TRBV6-4 and TRBJ2-1; D remains unclear. The V end was cut by 0 bases, the J end by 4 bases, with 4 bases between. The CDR3 runs 13 residues. The germline CDR1 and CDR2 sequences are MRHNA and SNTAGT. CDR3 amino acids: CASSDSQYNEQFF. The DNA of the CDR3 is TGTGCCAGCAGTGACTCCCAATACAATGAGCAGTTCTTC.

This clone came up a few times. The CDR3 loop reads CASSRPRVGANVLTF. The CDR3 nucleotides are TGTGCCAGCAGCCGCCCCAGGGTCGGGGCCAACGTCCTGACTTTC. This chain joins TRBV11-1 and TRBJ2-6; tentative D call: TRBD1 (5 bases). V lost 5 bases and J 4 bases, leaving 12 bases between the germline ends. The V gene's germline CDR1 is SGHAT and CDR2 FQDESV (reference sequence). CDR3 length: 15 residues.

The gene calls are TRBV7-3 and TRBJ2-3, with TRBD2 matching over 13 bases. With V trimmed by 4 bases and J by 4 bases, 5 bases remained unmatched. The CDR3 is 16 residues long. The germline V gene encodes CDR1 SGHTA and CDR2 FQGTGA. CDR3 in DNA: TGTGCCAGCAGCTCGGGACTAGCGGGATTGGCAGATACGCAGTATTTT. This sequence encodes CASSSGLAGLADTQYF.

The chain is built from TRBV7-9 and TRBJ2-7; a possible D gene is TRBD2 (6 bases). Germline V lookup: CDR1 SEHNR, CDR2 FQNEAQ (reference sequence). V lost 11 bases and J lost 5, with 10 bases in between. This CDR3 comprises 10 residues. The CDR3 is CAWGEHEQYF. The DNA of the CDR3 is TGTGCCTGGGGGGAACACGAGCAGTACTTC.

This chain connects TRBV19 to TRBJ1-2; 9 bases are shared with TRBD1. Trimming removed 3 bases from V and 5 bases from J; junction bases left unmatched: 7. Germline values: CDR1 LNHDA, CDR2 SQIVND (reference sequence). The CDR3 is 15 amino acids. Here the CDR3 reads CASSISGQGLYGYTF. The DNA of the CDR3 is TGTGCCAGTAGTATCTCGGGACAGGGCCTTTATGGCTACACCTTC. Using reference TRBV19 and TRBJ1-2 for the parts outside the CDR3, the full variable domain is DGGITQSPKYLFRKEGQNVTLSCEQNLNHDAMYWYRQDPGQGLRLIYYSQIVNDFQKGDIAEGYSVSREKKESFPLTVTSAQKNPTAFYLCASSISGQGLYGYTFGSGTRLTVV.

CDR3 sequence: CASSSARQGAEAFF. In nucleotides, the CDR3 is TGTGCCAGCAGCTCGGCCCGACAGGGAGCTGAAGCTTTCTTT. The chain carries TRBV5-4 and TRBJ1-1, with TRBD1 matching 7 bases. V gave up 3 bases and J gave up 6 bases; unmatched junction bases: 8. The CDR3 sequence is 14 residues long. CDR1 is SGHNT and CDR2 is YYREEE in the germline V gene (reference sequence). The full variable domain, completed using reference TRBV5-4 and TRBJ1-1, is ETGVTQSPTHLIKTRGQQVTLRCSSQSGHNTVSWYQQALGQGPQFIFQYYREEENGRGNFPPRFSGLQFPNYSSELNVNALELDDSALYLCASSSARQGAEAFFGQGTRLTVV.

The chain links TRBV5-1 to TRBJ1-1; 7 bases map to TRBD1. Trimming cost V 7 bases and J 3 bases; bases outside gene matches: 9. There are 14 residues in the CDR3. Germline CDR1 is SGHRS and CDR2 is YFSETQ. In nucleotides, the CDR3 is TGCGCCAGCCGCGTACCGGGACAGTACACTGAAGCTTTCTTT. As protein: CASRVPGQYTEAFF. Looking up the rest from reference TRBV5-1 and TRBJ1-1 gives the full variable domain: KAGVTQTPRYLIKTRGQQVTLSCSPISGHRSVSWYQQTPGQGLQFLFEYFSETQRNKGNFPGRFSGRQFSNSRSEMNVSTLELGDSALYLCASRVPGQYTEAFFGQGTRLTVV.

The rearrangement uses TRBV30 and TRBJ2-3; the match to TRBD1 covers 7 bases. This CDR3 is built from 15 residues. Germline-derived CDR1 and CDR2 are GTSNPN and SVGIG (reference sequence). Trimming took 1 base from V and 2 from J; bases not matched to a gene: 6. The CDR3 loop reads CAWSAQGPPTDTQYF. CDR3 DNA: TGTGCCTGGAGTGCACAGGGGCCCCCCACAGATACGCAGTATTTT.

The rearrangement links TRBV11-2 to TRBJ2-1; no firm D call. Trimming left V 0 bases short and J 10 bases short, with 10 bases between. Germline loops: CDR1 SGHAT, CDR2 FQNNGV. This CDR3 is 13 amino acids long. CDR3 loop: CASSLERYSEQFF. CDR3 nucleotides: TGTGCCAGCAGCTTAGAACGCTACAGCGAGCAGTTCTTC.

The rearrangement uses TRBV7-9 and TRBJ1-3; TRBD1 matches 10 bases. The germline V gene encodes CDR1 SEHNR and CDR2 FQNEAQ (reference sequence). The CDR3 runs 17 residues. V dropped 3 bases and J dropped 7; count of bases not matched to a gene: 12. The CDR3 coding sequence is TGTGCCAGCAGCTTTTGGGACAGGGGAAGGCTGGGGAACACCATATATTTT. Translation: CASSFWDRGRLGNTIYF. Variable domain in full (rest from reference TRBV7-9 and TRBJ1-3): DTGVSQNPRHKITKRGQNVTFRCDPISEHNRLYWYRQTLGQGPEFLTYFQNEAQLEKSRLLSDRFSAERPKGSFSTLEIQRTEQGDSAMYLCASSFWDRGRLGNTIYFGEGSWLTVV.

V is TRBV20-1 and J is TRBJ2-5, with D unclear. The CDR3 extends over 11 amino acids. Germline assignment: CDR1 DFQATT and CDR2 SNEGSKA (reference sequence). With 3 bases removed from V and 3 bases from J, the gap between germline ends came to 5 bases. The CDR3 DNA reads TGCAGTGCTAGCCCGGAAGAGACCCAGTACTTC. Amino acid sequence: CSASPEETQYF.

This clone was observed a handful of times. This chain uses TRBV30 with TRBJ2-7, with TRBD2 identical over 8 bases. This CDR3 spans 14 amino acids. Germline CDR1 is GTSNPN and CDR2 is SVGIG (reference sequence). V lost 4 bases to trimming and J lost 2 bases; unmatched junction nucleotides: 7. The CDR3 reads CAWTGGASTYEQYF. The CDR3 DNA sequence: TGTGCCTGGACGGGGGGGGCCTCTACCTACGAGCAGTACTTC. Drawing the rest from reference TRBV30 and TRBJ2-7, the complete variable domain is SQTIHQWPATLVQPVGSPLSLECTVEGTSNPNLYWYRQAAGRGLQLLFYSVGIGQISSEVPQNLSASRPQDRQFILSSKKLLLSDSGFYLCAWTGGASTYEQYFGPGTRLTVT.

This rearrangement joins TRBV7-9 to TRBJ2-1; 13 nucleotides agree with TRBD2. Germline assignment: CDR1 SEHNR and CDR2 FQNEAQ (reference sequence). The CDR3 is 17 amino acids. The ends lost 1 base at V and 6 bases at J; junction bases unmatched: 6. The CDR3 bases are TGTGCCAGCAGCTTAGGGACTAGCGGGAGTAGCGTCAATGAGCAGTTCTTC. This gives the protein CASSLGTSGSSVNEQFF. Together with reference TRBV7-9 and TRBJ2-1, the CDR3 gives the full variable domain: DTGVSQNPRHKITKRGQNVTFRCDPISEHNRLYWYRQTLGQGPEFLTYFQNEAQLEKSRLLSDRFSAERPKGSFSTLEIQRTEQGDSAMYLCASSLGTSGSSVNEQFFGPGTRLTVL.

J is TRBJ2-2 and V is TRBV7-6, with a possible D match to TRBD1 (5 bases). This CDR3 spans 14 amino acids. CDR1 SGHVS and CDR2 FNYEAQ come from the germline V gene. The V gene lost 5 bases and the J gene lost 7 bases, with 14 bases spanning the gap. The CDR3 is CASSPTREIGELFF. The CDR3 coding sequence is TGTGCCAGCAGCCCCACCAGGGAAATCGGGGAGCTGTTTTTT.

To note about this clone: At one of its ends the junction is not consistent with the germline gene, which may arise from a read error. The chain has TRBV7-9 and TRBJ2-7, with 7 bases matching TRBD1. Germline V gene lookup returns CDR1 SEHNR and CDR2 FQNEAQ (reference sequence). The CDR3 is made up of 17 amino acids. The CDR3 nucleotides are TGTTCCAGCAGCTTAGCGCTTGACAGGGCACGCTGGTACGAGCAGTACTTC. This codes for CSSSLALDRARWYEQYF.

This clone was seen more than once but under ten times. The chain has TRBV6-5 and TRBJ1-2, with TRBD1 as a possible D gene (6 bases). This CDR3 region has 15 residues. The V end lost 2 bases, the J end lost 2 bases, and 12 bases lay between the germline ends. Germline CDR1 MNHEY, CDR2 SVGAGI. The CDR3 reads CASSYGTIRNYGYTF. As DNA, the CDR3 is TGTGCCAGCAGTTACGGGACAATACGGAACTATGGCTACACCTTC.

The chain recombines TRBV28 with TRBJ1-1, with D hard to call. Trimming removed 6 bases from V and 1 base from J, with 12 bases in between. The germline gives CDR1 MDHEN, CDR2 SYDVKM. The CDR3 totals 14 residues. CDR3 residues: CASSPTRRNTEAFF. DNA of the CDR3: TGTGCCAGCAGCCCAACCCGGAGGAACACTGAAGCTTTCTTT.

This chain connects TRBV13 to TRBJ1-1, with no clear D. CDR1 is PRHDT, CDR2 FYEKMQ, per germline (reference sequence). The CDR3 has 15 residues. V dropped 1 base and J dropped 1 base, with 10 bases sitting between them. CDR3 sequence (DNA): TGTGCCAGCAGCTTAGAGCCGGGTGGGAACACTGAAGCTTTCTTT. Its protein product is CASSLEPGGNTEAFF.

The chain carries TRBV10-3 and TRBJ1-4, with a tentative D call TRBD1 (6 bases). Germline assignment: CDR1 ENHRY and CDR2 SYGVKD. The V and J ends lost 8 bases and 8 bases respectively, with 18 bases between them. The CDR3 length is 14 residues. The CDR3 DNA reads as TGTGCCATCTCTTCAACCGGGACACAAGAAAAACTGTTTTTT. It specifies CAISSTGTQEKLFF.

This clone was seen a handful of times. One junction end disagrees with the germline gene, perhaps due to a read error. This chain connects TRBV4-1 to TRBJ2-3, with 9 nucleotides matching TRBD2. The length of the CDR3 is 15 residues. Per germline, CDR1 MGHRA and CDR2 YSYEKL. DNA of the CDR3: TGCGCCAGCAGCTGGGGACTAGCTAGCAGAGATACGCAGTATTTT. Translated, it gives CASSWGLASRDTQYF.

The chain links TRBV11-2 to TRBJ2-2; D is ambiguous. Germline V gene lookup returns CDR1 SGHAT and CDR2 FQNNGV. This CDR3 has 16 amino acids. V lost 4 bases and J 1 base, leaving 13 bases between the germline ends. As DNA, the CDR3 is TGTGCCAGCAGCTCTATCCTGAACAGGAACACCGGGGAGCTGTTTTTT. Translating gives CASSSILNRNTGELFF.